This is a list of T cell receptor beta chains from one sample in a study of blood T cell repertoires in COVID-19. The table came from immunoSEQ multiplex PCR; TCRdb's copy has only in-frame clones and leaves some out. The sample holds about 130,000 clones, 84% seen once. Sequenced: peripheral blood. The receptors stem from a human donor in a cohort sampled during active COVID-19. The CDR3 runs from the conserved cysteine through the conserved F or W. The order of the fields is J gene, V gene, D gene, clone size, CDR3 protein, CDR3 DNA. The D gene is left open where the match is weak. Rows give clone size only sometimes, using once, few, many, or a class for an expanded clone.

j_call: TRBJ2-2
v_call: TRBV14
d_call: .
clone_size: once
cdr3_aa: CASNPRGLSNTGELFF
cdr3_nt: TGTGCCAGCAACCCCCGAGGACTATCGAACACCGGGGAGCTGTTTTTT

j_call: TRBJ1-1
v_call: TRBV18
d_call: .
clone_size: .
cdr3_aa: CASSPSTEVTEAFF
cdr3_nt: TGTGCCAGCTCACCCTCGACAGAGGTCACTGAAGCTTTCTTT

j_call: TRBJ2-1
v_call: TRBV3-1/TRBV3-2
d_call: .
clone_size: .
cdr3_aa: CASSPMRGGLNEQFF
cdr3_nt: TGTGCCAGCAGCCCAATGAGGGGGGGGCTCAATGAGCAGTTCTTC

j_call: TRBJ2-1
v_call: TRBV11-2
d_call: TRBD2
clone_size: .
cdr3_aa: CASSLERGVIEQFF
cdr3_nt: TGTGCCAGCAGCTTAGAGCGGGGGGTGATTGAGCAGTTCTTC

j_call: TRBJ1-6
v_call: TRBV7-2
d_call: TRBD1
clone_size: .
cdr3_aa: CASSQQGAGNSPLHF
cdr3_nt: TGTGCCAGCAGTCAACAGGGGGCTGGTAATTCACCCCTCCACTTT

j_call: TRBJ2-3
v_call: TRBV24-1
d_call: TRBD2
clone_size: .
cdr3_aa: CATGGGTDTQYF
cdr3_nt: TGTGCCACCGGGGGGGGAACAGATACGCAGTATTTT

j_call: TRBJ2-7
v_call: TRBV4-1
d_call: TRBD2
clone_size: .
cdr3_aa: CASSIAGDSYEQYF
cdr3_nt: TGCGCCAGCAGTATAGCGGGGGATTCCTACGAGCAGTACTTC

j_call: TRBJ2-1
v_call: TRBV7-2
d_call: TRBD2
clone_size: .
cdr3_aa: CASSRGGEQFF
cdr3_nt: TGTGCCAGCAGCCGGGGGGGTGAGCAGTTCTTC

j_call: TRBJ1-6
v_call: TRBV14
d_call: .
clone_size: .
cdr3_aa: CASSQEAANSPLHF
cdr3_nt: TGTGCCAGCAGCCAAGAAGCGGCCAATTCACCCCTCCACTTT

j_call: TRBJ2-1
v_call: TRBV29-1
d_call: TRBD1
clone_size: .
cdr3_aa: CSVEGQGAPNEQFF
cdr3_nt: TGCAGCGTTGAGGGACAGGGGGCGCCCAATGAGCAGTTCTTC

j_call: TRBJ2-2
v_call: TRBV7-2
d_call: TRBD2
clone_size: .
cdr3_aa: CASSWSGGNTGELFF
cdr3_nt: TGTGCCAGCAGCTGGAGCGGGGGGAACACCGGGGAGCTGTTTTTT

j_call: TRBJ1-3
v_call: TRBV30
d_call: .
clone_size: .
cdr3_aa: CAWSLGNTIYF
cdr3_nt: TGTGCCTGGAGTCTAGGAAACACCATATATTTT

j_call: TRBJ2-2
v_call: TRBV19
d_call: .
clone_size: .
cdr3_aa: CASSNTGTLKGAGELFF
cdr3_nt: TGTGCCAGTAGTAACACCGGGACCCTAAAGGGGGCCGGGGAGCTGTTTTTT

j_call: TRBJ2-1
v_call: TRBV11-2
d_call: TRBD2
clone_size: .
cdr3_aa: CASSLVAGPSSYNEQFF
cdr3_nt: TGTGCCAGCAGCTTAGTAGCGGGGCCCAGCTCCTACAATGAGCAGTTCTTC

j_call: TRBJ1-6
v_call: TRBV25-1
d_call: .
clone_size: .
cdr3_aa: CASSETGSYNSPLHF
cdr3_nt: TGTGCCAGCAGCGAAACAGGGAGCTATAATTCACCCCTCCACTTT

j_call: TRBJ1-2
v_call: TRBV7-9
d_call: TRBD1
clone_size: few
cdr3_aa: CASSLGQGNNGYTF
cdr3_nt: TGTGCCAGCAGCTTGGGACAGGGGAACAATGGCTACACCTTC

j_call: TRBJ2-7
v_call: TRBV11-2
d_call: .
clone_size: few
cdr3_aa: CASSLGYRSAYEQYF
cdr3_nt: TGTGCCAGCAGCTTAGGGTACAGATCCGCCTACGAGCAGTACTTC

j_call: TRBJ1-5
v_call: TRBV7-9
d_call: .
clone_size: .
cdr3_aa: CASSEGGSSNQPQHF
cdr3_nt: TGTGCCAGCAGCGAAGGGGGTAGTAGCAATCAGCCCCAGCATTTT

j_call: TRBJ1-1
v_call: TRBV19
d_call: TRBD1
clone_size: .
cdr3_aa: CASKRTGITEAFF
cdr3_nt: TGTGCCAGTAAGAGGACAGGGATTACTGAAGCTTTCTTT

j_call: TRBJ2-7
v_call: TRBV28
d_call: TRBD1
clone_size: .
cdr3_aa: CASSQGQTYEQYF
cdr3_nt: TGTGCCAGCAGCCAGGGACAGACCTACGAGCAGTACTTC

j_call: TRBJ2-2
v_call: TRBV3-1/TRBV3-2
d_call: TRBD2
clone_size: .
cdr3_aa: CASSQLGLAEGELFF
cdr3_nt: TGTGCCAGCAGCCAACTCGGACTAGCGGAAGGGGAGCTGTTTTTT

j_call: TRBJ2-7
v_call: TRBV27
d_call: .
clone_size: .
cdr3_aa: CASRGLANEQYF
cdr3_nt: TGTGCCAGCCGGGGTTTAGCCAACGAGCAGTACTTC

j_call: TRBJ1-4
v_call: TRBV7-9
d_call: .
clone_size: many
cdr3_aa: CASSPRTENNEKLFF
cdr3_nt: TGTGCCAGCAGCCCACGGACAGAGAATAATGAAAAACTGTTTTTT

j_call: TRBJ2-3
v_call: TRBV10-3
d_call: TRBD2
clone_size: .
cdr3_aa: CAISGGTSGRTDTQYF
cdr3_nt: TGTGCCATCAGTGGAGGGACTAGCGGGCGCACAGATACGCAGTATTTT

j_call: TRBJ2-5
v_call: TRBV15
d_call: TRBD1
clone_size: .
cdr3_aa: CATSRGGRGYETQYF
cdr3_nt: TGTGCCACCAGCAGAGGCGGCAGGGGGTATGAGACCCAGTACTTC

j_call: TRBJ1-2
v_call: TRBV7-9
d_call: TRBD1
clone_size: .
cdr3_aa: CASSLVLATGFYGYTF
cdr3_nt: TGTGCCAGCAGCTTAGTCCTCGCGACAGGGTTCTATGGCTACACCTTC

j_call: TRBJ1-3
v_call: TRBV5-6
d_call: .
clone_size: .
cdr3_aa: CASSSLGGRVGTIYF
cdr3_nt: TGTGCCAGCAGCTCACTCGGGGGAAGAGTAGGCACCATATATTTT

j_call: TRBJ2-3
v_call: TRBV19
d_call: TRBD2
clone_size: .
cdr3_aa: CASSIKGLASTDTQYF
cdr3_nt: TGTGCCAGTAGTATAAAGGGACTAGCGAGCACAGATACGCAGTATTTT

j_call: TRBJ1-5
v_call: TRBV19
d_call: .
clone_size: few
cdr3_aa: CASSRQVTDQPQHF
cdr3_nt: TGTGCCAGTAGTCGACAGGTGACGGACCAGCCCCAGCATTTT

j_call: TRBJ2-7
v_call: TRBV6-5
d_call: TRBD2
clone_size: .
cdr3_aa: CASKRLADPSYEQYF
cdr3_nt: TGTGCCAGCAAAAGACTAGCGGACCCCTCCTACGAGCAGTACTTC

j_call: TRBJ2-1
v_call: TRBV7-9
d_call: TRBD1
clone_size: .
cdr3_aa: CASSPRGTGVSYNEQFF
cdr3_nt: TGTGCCAGCAGCCCAAGAGGGACAGGGGTTTCCTACAATGAGCAGTTCTTC

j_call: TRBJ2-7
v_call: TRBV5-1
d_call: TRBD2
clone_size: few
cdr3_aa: CASSLGTSGFKGEQYF
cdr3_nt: TGCGCCAGCAGCCTGGGGACTAGCGGGTTCAAGGGCGAGCAGTACTTC

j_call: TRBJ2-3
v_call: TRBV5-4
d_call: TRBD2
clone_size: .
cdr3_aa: CASSLAGGGTDTQYF
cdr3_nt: TGTGCCAGCAGCTTGGCCGGGGGGGGCACAGATACGCAGTATTTT